The TCR beta chain under discussion was sequenced for a study of T-cell memory formation after mild COVID-19. Study-wide background: Clusters of TCRs were largely donor specific. General study results and limits: That cross-reactive memory joined was suggested by some responding clones appearing in pre-infection memory.

TCRdb re-called the 5' RACE reads through MiXCR, storing one row per CDR3 protein. This table holds 190,000 or so distinct CDR3 sequences, roughly 10% found once. As concerns this clonotype: Its specificity is not known.

The CDR3 is 19 amino acids. The source material was PBMCs or a T cell subset sorted from them (not recorded which). The TCR comes from a man between 18 and 35 years old who had mild COVID-19 (a few samples of this study predate the infection). Cell type and time point are not known. The J gene is TRBJ1-5, the V gene TRBV21-1; no DNA check was done on the table's D call, TRBD1. TRBV21-1 is designated a pseudogene. The CDR3 protein is CASSKVGTGGIYSNQPQHF. The CDR3 DNA sequence: TGTGCCAGCAGCAAAGTCGGGACAGGGGGGATCTATAGCAATCAGCCCCAGCATTTT.